The rows below give T cell receptor beta chains drawn from one sample of a study of human T cells and chemical hapten exposure. Each CDR3 protein gets one entry after TCRdb re-called the RACE reads with MiXCR. The data hold nearly 350,000 distinct CDR3 sequences, with about 7% observed a single time. Sequenced here: whole blood, sampled in connection with sensitization to the hapten diphenylcyclopropenone (DPC). These receptors were collected from a woman between 18 and 29 years old with alopecia areata. Some clones in this sample may be carry-over from other donors' samples. The CDR3 runs from the conserved cysteine through the conserved F or W. Each record gives: D gene, V gene, clone size, J gene, CDR3 protein, CDR3 DNA. The D gene is left open where the match is weak. Clone size, where shown, is once, few, many, or a class for clones that have expanded.

>-|TRBV7-2|-|TRBJ1-5
CASSLALRRPQHF
TGTGCCAGCAGCTTAGCCCTAAGGCGGCCCCAGCATTTT
>-|TRBV20-1|few|TRBJ1-1
CSARAGGPMNTEAFF
TGCAGTGCTAGAGCCGGAGGGCCGATGAACACTGAAGCTTTCTTT
>TRBD2|TRBV4-1|many|TRBJ2-2
CASSHRLAGFANTGELFF
TGCGCCAGCAGCCACCGACTAGCGGGCTTCGCGAACACCGGGGAGCTGTTTTTT
>-|TRBV7-2|many|TRBJ1-3
CASRQGTAGNTIYF
TGTGCCAGCAGGCAAGGGACGGCGGGAAACACCATATATTTT
>-|TRBV28|-|TRBJ2-5
CASSLFGIETQYF
TGTGCCAGCAGTTTATTCGGAATCGAGACCCAGTACTTC
>-|TRBV12-3/TRBV12-4|many|TRBJ1-5
CASSEQGWPQHF
TGTGCCAGCAGCGAGCAGGGGTGGCCCCAGCATTTT
>-|TRBV12-3/TRBV12-4|few|TRBJ1-2
CASSFGTESYGYTF
TGTGCCAGCAGTTTTGGGACGGAATCCTATGGCTACACCTTC
>-|TRBV18|-|TRBJ1-3
CASSPAGSSGNTIYF
TGTGCCAGCTCACCAGCAGGGAGCTCTGGAAACACCATATATTTT
>TRBD1|TRBV4-3|-|TRBJ2-7
CASSQERGQYEQYF
TGCGCCAGCAGCCAAGAGAGGGGACAGTACGAGCAGTACTTC
>TRBD1|TRBV7-2|few|TRBJ1-1
CASSLGTTGDTEAFF
TGTGCCAGCAGCTTGGGCACGACAGGGGACACTGAAGCTTTCTTT
>TRBD1|TRBV5-1|many|TRBJ1-5
CASSLEQGRGSNQPQHF
TGCGCCAGCAGCTTGGAACAGGGGCGAGGGAGCAATCAGCCCCAGCATTTT
>-|TRBV6-6|-|TRBJ2-1
CASSYLRDLSYNEQFF
TGTGCCAGCAGTTACCTCCGGGACTTATCCTACAATGAGCAGTTCTTC
>-|TRBV9|many|TRBJ2-6
CASRQEGGYSGANVLTF
TGTGCCAGCAGACAAGAGGGGGGATACTCTGGGGCCAACGTCCTGACTTTC
>-|TRBV5-6|many|TRBJ2-5
CASSRNLQETQYF
TGTGCCAGCAGCCGGAATCTCCAAGAGACCCAGTACTTC
>TRBD1|TRBV7-3|-|TRBJ2-3
CASSQPGQGTDTQYF
TGTGCCAGCAGTCAACCGGGACAGGGGACAGATACGCAGTATTTT
>-|TRBV9|-|TRBJ1-2
CASGRDAGNYGYTF
TGTGCCAGCGGAAGAGACGCAGGGAACTATGGCTACACCTTC
>-|TRBV3-1|-|TRBJ1-4
CASSQVEDEKLFF
TGTGCCAGCAGCCAAGTGGAAGATGAAAAACTGTTTTTT
>-|TRBV12-3/TRBV12-4|-|TRBJ2-1
CASQTGGDEQFF
TGTGCCAGCCAAACAGGGGGGGATGAGCAGTTCTTC
>TRBD2|TRBV5-6|-|TRBJ2-3
CASKLTSGVADTQYF
TGTGCCAGTAAGCTTACGAGCGGGGTAGCAGATACGCAGTATTTT
>TRBD1|TRBV25-1|-|TRBJ2-1
CASRESGGNEQFF
TGTGCCAGCAGGGAATCAGGGGGCAATGAGCAGTTCTTC
>-|TRBV4-1|few|TRBJ2-1
CASSHTGYNEQFF
TGCGCCAGCAGCCACACGGGTTACAATGAGCAGTTCTTC
>-|TRBV7-9|few|TRBJ2-2
CASSLMGTGELFF
TGTGCCAGCAGCTTGATGGGGACCGGGGAGCTGTTTTTT
>-|TRBV5-1|many|TRBJ2-5
CASSLRASEETQYF
TGCGCCAGCAGCCTGAGGGCTAGCGAAGAGACCCAGTACTTC
>TRBD2|TRBV7-2|few|TRBJ2-1
CASRLAGGSNEQFF
TGTGCCAGCAGATTAGCGGGGGGGTCTAATGAGCAGTTCTTC
>TRBD1|TRBV7-8|few|TRBJ1-5
CASGRDRSEDQPQHF
TGTGCCTCCGGGAGGGACAGAAGCGAGGATCAGCCCCAGCATTTT
>TRBD1|TRBV5-4|few|TRBJ1-6
CASNRGGQDSPLHF
TGTGCCAGCAACCGTGGGGGACAGGATTCACCCCTCCACTTT
>-|TRBV20-1|many|TRBJ1-1
CSARDLGSTAAFF
TGCAGTGCTAGAGATCTTGGATCGACGGCCGCTTTCTTT
>-|TRBV27|many|TRBJ2-7
CASSLYGVQYF
TGTGCCAGCAGTTTATACGGGGTGCAGTACTTC
>-|TRBV7-9|few|TRBJ2-3
CASSPVDLQEGTDTQYF
TGTGCCAGCAGCCCCGTCGATTTGCAAGAGGGCACAGATACGCAGTATTTT
>-|TRBV28|once|TRBJ1-1
CASSFRQPEAFF
TGTGCCAGCAGTTTTCGACAGCCAGAAGCTTTCTTT
>-|TRBV20-1|-|TRBJ2-1
CSASLLSSYNEQFF
TGCAGTGCTAGTCTCCTAAGCTCCTACAATGAGCAGTTCTTC
>TRBD2|TRBV20-1|many|TRBJ2-3
CSAWTSGKSTDTQYF
TGCAGTGCGTGGACTAGCGGGAAAAGCACAGATACGCAGTATTTT
>-|TRBV7-9|-|TRBJ1-1
CASSLVGLMNTEAFF
TGTGCCAGCAGCTTAGTCGGACTCATGAACACTGAAGCTTTCTTT